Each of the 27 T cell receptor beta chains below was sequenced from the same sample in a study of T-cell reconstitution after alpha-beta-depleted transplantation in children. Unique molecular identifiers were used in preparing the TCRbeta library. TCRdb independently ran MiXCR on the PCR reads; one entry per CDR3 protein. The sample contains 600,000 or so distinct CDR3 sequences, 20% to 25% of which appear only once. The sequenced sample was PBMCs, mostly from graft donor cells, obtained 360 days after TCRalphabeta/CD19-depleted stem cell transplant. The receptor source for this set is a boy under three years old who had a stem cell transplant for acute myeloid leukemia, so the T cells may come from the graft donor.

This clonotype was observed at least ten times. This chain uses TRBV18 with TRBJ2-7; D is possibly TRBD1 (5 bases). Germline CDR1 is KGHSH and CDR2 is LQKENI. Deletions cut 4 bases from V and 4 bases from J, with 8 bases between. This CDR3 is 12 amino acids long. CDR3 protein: CASSRKGYEQYV. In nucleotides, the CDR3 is TGTGCCAGCTCACGTAAGGGGTACGAGCAGTACGTC.

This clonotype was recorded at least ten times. The CDR3 DNA is TGTGCCAGCAGCAAAGAGGGGGGGGGACCAGGTCACGAGCAGTACGTC. Protein product: CASSKEGGGPGHEQYV. The chain links TRBV21-1 to TRBJ2-7; the D segment call TRBD1 is taken from the table without a DNA check. TRBV21-1 is assigned pseudogene status. CDR3 length: 16 amino acids.

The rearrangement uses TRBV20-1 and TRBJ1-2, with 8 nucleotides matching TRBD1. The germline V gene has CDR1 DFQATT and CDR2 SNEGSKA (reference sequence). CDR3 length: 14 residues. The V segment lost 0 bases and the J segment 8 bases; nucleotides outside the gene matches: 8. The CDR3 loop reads CSAREAGGRWGYTF. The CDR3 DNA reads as TGCAGTGCTAGAGAGGCAGGGGGCAGGTGGGGCTACACCTTC.

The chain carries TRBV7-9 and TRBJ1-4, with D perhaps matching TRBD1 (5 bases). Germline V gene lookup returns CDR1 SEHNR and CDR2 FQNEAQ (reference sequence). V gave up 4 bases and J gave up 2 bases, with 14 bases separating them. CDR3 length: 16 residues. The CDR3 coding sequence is TGTGCCAGCAGCTCCACAGGTCAGGCGACTAATGAAAAACTGTTTTTT. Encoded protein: CASSSTGQATNEKLFF.

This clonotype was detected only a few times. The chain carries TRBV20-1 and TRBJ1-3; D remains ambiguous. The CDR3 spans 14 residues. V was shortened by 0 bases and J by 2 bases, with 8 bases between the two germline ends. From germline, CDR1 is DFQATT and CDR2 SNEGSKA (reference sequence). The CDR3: CSARDWGTGNTIYF. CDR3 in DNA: TGCAGTGCTAGAGATTGGGGAACTGGAAACACCATATATTTT.

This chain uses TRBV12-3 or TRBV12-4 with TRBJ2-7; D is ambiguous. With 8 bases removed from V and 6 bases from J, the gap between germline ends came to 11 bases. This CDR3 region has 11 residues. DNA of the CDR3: TGTGCCAGCTCCCCGGGCGCCGAGCAGTACTTC. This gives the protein CASSPGAEQYF.

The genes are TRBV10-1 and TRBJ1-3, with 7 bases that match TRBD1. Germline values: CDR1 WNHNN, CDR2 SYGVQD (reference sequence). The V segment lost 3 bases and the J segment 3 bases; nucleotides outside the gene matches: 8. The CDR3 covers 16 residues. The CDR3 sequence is CASSELRDRDGNTIYF. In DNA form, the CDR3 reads TGCGCCAGCAGTGAACTTCGGGACAGAGATGGAAACACCATATATTTT.

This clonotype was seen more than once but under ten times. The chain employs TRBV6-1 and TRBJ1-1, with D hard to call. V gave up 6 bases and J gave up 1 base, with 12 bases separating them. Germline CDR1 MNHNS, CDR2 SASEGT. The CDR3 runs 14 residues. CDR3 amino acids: CASSSPSANTEAFF. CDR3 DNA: TGTGCCAGCAGCTCCCCATCGGCGAACACTGAAGCTTTCTTT.

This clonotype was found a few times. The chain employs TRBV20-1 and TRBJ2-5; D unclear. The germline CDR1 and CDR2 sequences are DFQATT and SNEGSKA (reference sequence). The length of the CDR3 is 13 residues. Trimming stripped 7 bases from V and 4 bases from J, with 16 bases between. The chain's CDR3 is CSGSTPNLETQYF. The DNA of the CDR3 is TGCAGTGGTTCTACACCTAATTTAGAGACCCAGTACTTC.

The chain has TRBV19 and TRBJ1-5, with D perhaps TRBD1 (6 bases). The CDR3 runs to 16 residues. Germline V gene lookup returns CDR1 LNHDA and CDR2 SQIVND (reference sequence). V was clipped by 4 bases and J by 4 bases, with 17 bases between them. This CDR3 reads CASSTPGRGWNQPQHF. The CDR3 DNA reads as TGTGCCAGTAGTACCCCGGGCAGGGGCTGGAATCAGCCCCAGCATTTT.

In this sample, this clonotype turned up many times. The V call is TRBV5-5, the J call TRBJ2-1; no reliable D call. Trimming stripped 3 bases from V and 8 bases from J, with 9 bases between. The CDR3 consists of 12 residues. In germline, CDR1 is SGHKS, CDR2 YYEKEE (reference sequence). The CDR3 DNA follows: TGTGCCAGCAGCTGGAACCGTGATGAGCAGTTCTTC. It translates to CASSWNRDEQFF.

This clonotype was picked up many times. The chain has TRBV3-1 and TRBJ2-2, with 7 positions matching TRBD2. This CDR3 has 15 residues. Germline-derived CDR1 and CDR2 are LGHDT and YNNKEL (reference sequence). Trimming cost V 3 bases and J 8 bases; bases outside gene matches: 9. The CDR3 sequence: CASSQSSTLAGELFF. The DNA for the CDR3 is TGTGCCAGCAGCCAGTCTTCTACACTAGCGGGGGAGCTGTTTTTT.

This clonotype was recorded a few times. CDR3 amino acids: CASSPHRQGGPSTDTQYF. The CDR3 coding sequence is TGTGCCAGCAGTCCCCACCGACAGGGTGGGCCTAGCACAGATACGCAGTATTTT. The chain recombines TRBV6-4 with TRBJ2-3, with 7 bases identical to TRBD1. With V trimmed by 5 bases and J by 0 bases, 14 bases remained unmatched. Germline V gives CDR1 MRHNA, CDR2 SNTAGT. This CDR3 has 18 amino acids.

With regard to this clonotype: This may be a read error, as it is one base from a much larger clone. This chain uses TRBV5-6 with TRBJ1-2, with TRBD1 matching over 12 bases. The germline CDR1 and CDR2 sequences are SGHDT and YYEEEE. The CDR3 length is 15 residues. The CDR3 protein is CAISWGTGGANGYTF. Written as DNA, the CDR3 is TGTGCCATCAGCTGGGGGACAGGGGGCGCAAATGGCTACACCTTC. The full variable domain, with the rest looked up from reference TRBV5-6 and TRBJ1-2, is DAGVTQSPTHLIKTRGQQVTLRCSPKSGHDTVSWYQQALGQGPQFIFQYYEEEERQRGNFPDRFSGHQFPNYSSELNVNALLLGDSALYLCAISWGTGGANGYTFGSGTRLTVV.

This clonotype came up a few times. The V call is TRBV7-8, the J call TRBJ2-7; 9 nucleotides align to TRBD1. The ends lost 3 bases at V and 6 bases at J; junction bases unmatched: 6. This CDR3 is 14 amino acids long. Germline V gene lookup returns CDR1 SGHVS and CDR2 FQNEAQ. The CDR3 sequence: CASSFGTGLSEQYV. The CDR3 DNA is TGTGCCAGCAGCTTTGGGACAGGGCTATCCGAGCAGTACGTC.

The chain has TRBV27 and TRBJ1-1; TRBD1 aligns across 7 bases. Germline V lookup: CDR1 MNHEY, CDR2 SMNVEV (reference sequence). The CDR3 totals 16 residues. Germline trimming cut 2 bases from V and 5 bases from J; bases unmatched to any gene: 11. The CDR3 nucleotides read TGTGCCAGCAGTTTAAAGTTAGGGCAGGGGGTGACTGAAGCTTTCTTT. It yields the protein CASSLKLGQGVTEAFF.

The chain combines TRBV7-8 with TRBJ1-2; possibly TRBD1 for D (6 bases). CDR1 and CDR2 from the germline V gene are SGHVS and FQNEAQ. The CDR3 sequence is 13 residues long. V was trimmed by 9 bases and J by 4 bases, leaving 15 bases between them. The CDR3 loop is CARLKTGRYGYTF. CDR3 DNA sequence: TGTGCCAGACTCAAAACAGGGCGCTATGGCTACACCTTC.

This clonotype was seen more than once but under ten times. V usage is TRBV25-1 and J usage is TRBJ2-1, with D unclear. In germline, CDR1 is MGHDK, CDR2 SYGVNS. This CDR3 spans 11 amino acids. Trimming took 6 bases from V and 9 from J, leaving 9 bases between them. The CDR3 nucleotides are TGTGCCAGCAGGTTAGAGATTGAGCAGTTCTTC. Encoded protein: CASRLEIEQFF.

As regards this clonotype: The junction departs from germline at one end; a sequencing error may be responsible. The CDR3 here is CCARSGLAGIQETQYF. CDR3 in DNA: TGCTGTGCTAGATCAGGACTAGCGGGGATCCAAGAGACCCAGTACTTC. This chain links TRBV20-1 with TRBJ2-5; 12 bases align to TRBD2. The CDR3 has 16 residues. Germline CDR1 DFQATT, CDR2 SNEGSKA (reference sequence).

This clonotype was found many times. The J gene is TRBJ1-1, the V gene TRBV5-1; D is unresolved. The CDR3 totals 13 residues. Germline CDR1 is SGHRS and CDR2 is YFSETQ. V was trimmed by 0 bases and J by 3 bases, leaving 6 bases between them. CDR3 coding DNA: TGCGCCAGCAGCTTGGCAATCCACACTGAAGCTTTCTTT. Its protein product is CASSLAIHTEAFF.

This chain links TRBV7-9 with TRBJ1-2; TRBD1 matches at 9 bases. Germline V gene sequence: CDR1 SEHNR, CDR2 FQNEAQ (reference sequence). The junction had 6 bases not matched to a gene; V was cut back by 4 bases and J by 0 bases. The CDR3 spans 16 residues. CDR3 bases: TGTGCCAGCAGCTCCCACAGGGGGCGAGCTAACTATGGCTACACCTTC. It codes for CASSSHRGRANYGYTF.

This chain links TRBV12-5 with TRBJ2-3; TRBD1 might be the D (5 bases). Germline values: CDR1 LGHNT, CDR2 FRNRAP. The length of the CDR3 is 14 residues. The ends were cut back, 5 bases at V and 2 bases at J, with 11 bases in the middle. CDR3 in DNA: TGTGCTAGTGGTCCCCGGACATACACAGATACGCAGTATTTT. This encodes CASGPRTYTDTQYF.

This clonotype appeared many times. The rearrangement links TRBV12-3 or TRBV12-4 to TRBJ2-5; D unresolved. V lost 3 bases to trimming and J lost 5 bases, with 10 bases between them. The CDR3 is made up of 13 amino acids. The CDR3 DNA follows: TGTGCCAGCAGTTTCAGTGGTGGTGAGACCCAGTACTTC. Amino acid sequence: CASSFSGGETQYF.

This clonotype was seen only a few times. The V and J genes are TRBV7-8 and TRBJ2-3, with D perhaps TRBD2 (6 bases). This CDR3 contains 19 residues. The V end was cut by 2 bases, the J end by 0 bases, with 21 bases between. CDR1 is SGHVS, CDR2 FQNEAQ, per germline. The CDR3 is CASSLPSPGALTSTDTQYF. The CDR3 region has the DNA TGTGCCAGCAGCTTACCCTCTCCGGGAGCACTTACTAGCACAGATACGCAGTATTTT.

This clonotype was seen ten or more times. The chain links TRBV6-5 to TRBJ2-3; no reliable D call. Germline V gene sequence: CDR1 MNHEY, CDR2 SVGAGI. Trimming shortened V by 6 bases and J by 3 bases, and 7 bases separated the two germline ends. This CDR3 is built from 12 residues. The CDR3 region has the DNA TGTGCCAGCAGCCGGACGACAGATACGCAGTATTTT. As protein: CASSRTTDTQYF.

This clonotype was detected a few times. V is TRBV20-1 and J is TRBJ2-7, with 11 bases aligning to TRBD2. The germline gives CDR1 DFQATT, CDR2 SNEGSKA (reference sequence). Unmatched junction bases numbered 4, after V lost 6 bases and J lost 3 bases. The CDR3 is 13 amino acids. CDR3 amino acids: CSATTSGVYEQYF. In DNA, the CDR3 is TGCAGTGCAACGACTAGCGGGGTCTACGAGCAGTACTTC.

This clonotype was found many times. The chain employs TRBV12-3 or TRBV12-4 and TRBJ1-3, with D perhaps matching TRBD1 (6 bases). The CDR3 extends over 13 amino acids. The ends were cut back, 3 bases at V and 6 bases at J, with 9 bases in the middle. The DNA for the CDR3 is TGTGCCAGCAGTTTTGACAGGACAAACACCATATATTTT. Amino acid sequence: CASSFDRTNTIYF.